These 10 T cell receptor beta chains were all obtained from the same sample, sequenced in a study of coeliac disease. Method: immunoSEQ multiplex PCR; TCRdb's copy keeps in-frame clones and lacks some. The table lists about 950 clones, 45% to 65% of them singletons, with around an eighth in the top ten. Sequenced material: lamina propria lymphocytes from the gut. The receptors were sampled from a woman in her forties or fifties with celiac disease on a gluten-free diet.

This clone appeared once. The chain joins TRBV11-2 to TRBJ1-5; 12 positions match TRBD1. CDR1 is SGHAT and CDR2 is FQNNGV in the germline V gene. The CDR3 has 16 amino acids. The V gene end was trimmed by 4 bases and the J gene end by 7 bases; junction bases not matched to a gene: 8. The CDR3 protein is CASSSGQGAEGQPQHF. CDR3 nucleotides: TGTGCCAGCAGCTCGGGACAGGGGGCTGAAGGGCAGCCCCAGCATTTT.

This chain links TRBV18 with TRBJ1-6; unclear D gene. Germline lookup yields CDR1 KGHSH and CDR2 LQKENI. Trimming took 5 bases from V and 10 from J, leaving 12 bases between them. The CDR3 is 13 residues long. CDR3 residues: CASSEIRSSPLHF. DNA of the CDR3: TGTGCCAGCTCAGAGATACGGAGCTCACCCCTCCACTTT.

The V and J genes are TRBV4-1 and TRBJ2-3; 9 positions match TRBD2. This CDR3 spans 19 amino acids. Germline V lookup: CDR1 MGHRA, CDR2 YSYEKL. V lost 0 bases, J lost 0 bases, and 10 bases stayed unmatched. The CDR3 nucleotides read TGCGCCAGCAGCCAAGATTGGACGGGGACTAGCACGAGCACAGATACGCAGTATTTT. This sequence encodes CASSQDWTGTSTSTDTQYF.

On this clone: A read error is possible here, since a much larger clone lies one base away. This chain links TRBV11-2 with TRBJ1-5, with 8 positions matching TRBD1. Per germline, CDR1 SGHAT and CDR2 FQNNGV. This CDR3 has 15 amino acids. V lost 6 bases and J lost 8; bases outside the gene matches: 12. CDR3 sequence: CASSYGTGPLEPQHF. The CDR3 nucleotides are TGTGCCAGCAGTTATGGGACAGGTCCCCTGGAGCCCCAGCATTTT.

This clone was seen only a few times. The gene calls are TRBV4-3 and TRBJ1-3; D gene ambiguous. Trimming shortened V by 3 bases and J by 7 bases, and 16 bases separated the two germline ends. The CDR3 consists of 15 residues. CDR1 is LGHNA and CDR2 is YSLEER in the germline V gene. The CDR3 loop is CASSHLDRAGNTIYF. CDR3 DNA sequence: TGCGCCAGCAGCCACCTGGACCGGGCGGGGAACACCATATATTTT.

This clone turned up a few times. The rearrangement links TRBV7-6 to TRBJ1-6; D is ambiguous. The CDR3 is 12 amino acids. V was pared by 0 bases and J by 13 bases, with 7 bases between. The germline V gene encodes CDR1 SGHVS and CDR2 FNYEAQ. CDR3: CASSLAGYPLHF. The CDR3 DNA reads TGTGCCAGCAGCTTAGCCGGGTATCCCCTCCACTTT.

This chain joins TRBV27 and TRBJ1-5; TRBD1 agrees at 9 bases. The CDR3 totals 16 residues. Per germline, CDR1 MNHEY and CDR2 SMNVEV (reference sequence). With 3 bases clipped from V and 2 bases from J, the junction kept 5 bases outside the gene matches. CDR3 nucleotide sequence: TGTGCCAGCAGTTTGGGGACAGGGAGTGGCAATCAGCCCCAGCATTTT. Translation gives CASSLGTGSGNQPQHF.

The rearrangement links TRBV5-8 to TRBJ1-1; D uncertain. The V end was cut by 4 bases, the J end by 4 bases, with 14 bases between. CDR1 SGHTS and CDR2 YDEGEE come from the germline V gene. The CDR3 covers 14 residues. The CDR3 here is CASSRWEGSTEAFF. The CDR3 nucleotides are TGTGCCAGCAGCCGTTGGGAGGGCAGCACTGAAGCTTTCTTT.

This clone was seen only once. The rearrangement joins TRBV23-1 to TRBJ1-2; D might be TRBD1 (5 bases). TRBV23-1 counts as an open reading frame of uncertain function. Trimming removed 0 bases at V and 10 bases at J, with 15 bases between. This CDR3 is built from 14 residues. Written as DNA, the CDR3 is TGCGCCAGCAGTCAATCAATAAGTAAGGGGCCCTACACCTTC. Amino acids: CASSQSISKGPYTF.

This clone appeared a few times. V and J are TRBV27 and TRBJ2-2; D ambiguous. CDR3 length: 15 residues. V dropped 5 bases and J dropped 0 bases, with 10 bases sitting between them. CDR1 is MNHEY, CDR2 SMNVEV, per germline (reference sequence). CDR3 loop: CASSLQVSNTGELFF. CDR3 bases: TGTGCCAGCAGTCTTCAGGTTTCGAACACCGGGGAGCTGTTTTTT.